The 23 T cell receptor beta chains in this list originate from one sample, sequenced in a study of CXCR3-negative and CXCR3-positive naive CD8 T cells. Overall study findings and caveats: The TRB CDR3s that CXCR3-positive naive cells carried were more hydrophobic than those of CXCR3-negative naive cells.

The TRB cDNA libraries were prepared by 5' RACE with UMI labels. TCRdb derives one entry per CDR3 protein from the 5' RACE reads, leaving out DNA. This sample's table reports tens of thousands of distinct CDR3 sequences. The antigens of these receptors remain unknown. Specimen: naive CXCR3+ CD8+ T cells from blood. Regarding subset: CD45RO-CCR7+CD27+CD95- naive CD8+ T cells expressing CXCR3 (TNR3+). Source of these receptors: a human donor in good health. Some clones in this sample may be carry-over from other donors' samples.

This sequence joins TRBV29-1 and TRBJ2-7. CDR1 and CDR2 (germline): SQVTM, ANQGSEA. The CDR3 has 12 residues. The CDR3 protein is CSVGGSGDEQYF.

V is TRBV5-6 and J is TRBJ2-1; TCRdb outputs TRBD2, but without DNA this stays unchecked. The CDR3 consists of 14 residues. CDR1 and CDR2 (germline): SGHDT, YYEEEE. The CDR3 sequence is CASSLGLAYNEQFF.

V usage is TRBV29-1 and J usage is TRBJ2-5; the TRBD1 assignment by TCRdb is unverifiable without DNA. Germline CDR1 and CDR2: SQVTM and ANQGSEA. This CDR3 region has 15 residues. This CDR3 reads CSVDRLLGGKETQYF.

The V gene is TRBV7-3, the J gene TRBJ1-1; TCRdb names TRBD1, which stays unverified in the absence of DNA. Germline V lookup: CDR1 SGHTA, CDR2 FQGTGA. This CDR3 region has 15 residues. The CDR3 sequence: CASSQGSGAVTEAFF.

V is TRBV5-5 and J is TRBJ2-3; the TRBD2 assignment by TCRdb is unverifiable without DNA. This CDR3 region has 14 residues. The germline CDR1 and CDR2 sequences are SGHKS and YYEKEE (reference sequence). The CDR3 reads CASSPEGLADTQYF. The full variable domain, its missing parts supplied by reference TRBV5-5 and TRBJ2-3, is DAGVTQSPTHLIKTRGQQVTLRCSPISGHKSVSWYQQVLGQGPQFIFQYYEKEERGRGNFPDRFSARQFPNYSSELNVNALLLGDSALYLCASSPEGLADTQYFGPGTRLTVL.

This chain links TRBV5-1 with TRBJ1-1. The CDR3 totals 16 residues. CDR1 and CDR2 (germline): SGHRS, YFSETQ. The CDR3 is CASSLVEGVVNTEAFF.

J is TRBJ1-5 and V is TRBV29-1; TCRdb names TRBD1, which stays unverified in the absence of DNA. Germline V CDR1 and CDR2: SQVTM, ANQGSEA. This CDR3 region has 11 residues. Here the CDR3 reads CSVRGGGPQHF.

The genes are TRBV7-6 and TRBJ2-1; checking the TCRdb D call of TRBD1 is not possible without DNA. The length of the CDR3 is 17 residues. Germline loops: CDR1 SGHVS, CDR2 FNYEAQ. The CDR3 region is CASSSSGQGSSYNEQFF.

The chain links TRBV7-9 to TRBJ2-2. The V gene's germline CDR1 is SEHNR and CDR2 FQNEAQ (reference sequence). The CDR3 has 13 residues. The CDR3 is CASSYLVTGELFF.

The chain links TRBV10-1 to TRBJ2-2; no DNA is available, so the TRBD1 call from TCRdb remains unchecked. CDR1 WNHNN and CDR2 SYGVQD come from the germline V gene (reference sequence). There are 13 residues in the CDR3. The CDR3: CASRDTPTGELFF.

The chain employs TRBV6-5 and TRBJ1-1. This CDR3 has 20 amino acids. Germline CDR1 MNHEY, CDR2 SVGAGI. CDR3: CASSPVWGGAALIKNTEAFF.

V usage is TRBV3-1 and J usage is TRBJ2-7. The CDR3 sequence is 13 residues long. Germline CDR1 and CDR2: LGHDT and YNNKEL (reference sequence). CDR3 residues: CASSQNGDYEQYF.

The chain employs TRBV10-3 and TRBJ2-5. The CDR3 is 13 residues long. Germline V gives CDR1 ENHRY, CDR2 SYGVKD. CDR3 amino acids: CAISESSARKGYF.

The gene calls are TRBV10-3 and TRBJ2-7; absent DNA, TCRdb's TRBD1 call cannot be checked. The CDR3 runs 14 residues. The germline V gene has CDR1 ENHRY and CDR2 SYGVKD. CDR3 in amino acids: CASKGQGVSYEQYF.

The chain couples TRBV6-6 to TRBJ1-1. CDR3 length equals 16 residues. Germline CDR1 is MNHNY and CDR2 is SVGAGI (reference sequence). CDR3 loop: CASSYSMVRGGTEAFF.

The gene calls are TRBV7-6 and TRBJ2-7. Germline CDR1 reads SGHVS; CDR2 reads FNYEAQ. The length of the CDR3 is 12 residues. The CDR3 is CASSSNPSEQYF.

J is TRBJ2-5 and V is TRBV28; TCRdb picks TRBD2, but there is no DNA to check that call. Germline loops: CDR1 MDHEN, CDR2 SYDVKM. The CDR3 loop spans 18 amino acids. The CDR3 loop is CASSFRRLAGDLQETQYF.

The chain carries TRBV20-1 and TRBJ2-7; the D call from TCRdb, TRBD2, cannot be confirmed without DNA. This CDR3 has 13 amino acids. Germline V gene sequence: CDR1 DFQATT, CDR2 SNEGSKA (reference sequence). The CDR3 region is CSARTSLSPEQYF.

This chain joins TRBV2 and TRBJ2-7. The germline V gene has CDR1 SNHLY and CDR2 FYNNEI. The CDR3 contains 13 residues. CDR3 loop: CASSGGPIYEQYF.

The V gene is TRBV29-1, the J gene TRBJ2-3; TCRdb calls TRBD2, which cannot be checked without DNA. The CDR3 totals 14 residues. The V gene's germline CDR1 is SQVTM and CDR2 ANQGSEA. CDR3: CSVDGWGALATQYF.

CDR3 amino acids: CASKPRLTGSPITHSLNHYGYTF. The chain recombines TRBV4-1 with TRBJ1-2; TCRdb lists TRBD1, though no DNA is available to test this call. Per the germline V gene, CDR1 is MGHRA and CDR2 is YSYEKL. The CDR3 length is 23 residues.

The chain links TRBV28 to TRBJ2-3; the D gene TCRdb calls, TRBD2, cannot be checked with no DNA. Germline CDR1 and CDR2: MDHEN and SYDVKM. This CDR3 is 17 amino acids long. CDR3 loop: CASSPSRDSISTDTQYF.

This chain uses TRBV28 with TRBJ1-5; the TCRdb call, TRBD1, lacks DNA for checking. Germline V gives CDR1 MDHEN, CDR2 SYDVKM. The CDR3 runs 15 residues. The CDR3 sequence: CASSFVGASNQPQHF.